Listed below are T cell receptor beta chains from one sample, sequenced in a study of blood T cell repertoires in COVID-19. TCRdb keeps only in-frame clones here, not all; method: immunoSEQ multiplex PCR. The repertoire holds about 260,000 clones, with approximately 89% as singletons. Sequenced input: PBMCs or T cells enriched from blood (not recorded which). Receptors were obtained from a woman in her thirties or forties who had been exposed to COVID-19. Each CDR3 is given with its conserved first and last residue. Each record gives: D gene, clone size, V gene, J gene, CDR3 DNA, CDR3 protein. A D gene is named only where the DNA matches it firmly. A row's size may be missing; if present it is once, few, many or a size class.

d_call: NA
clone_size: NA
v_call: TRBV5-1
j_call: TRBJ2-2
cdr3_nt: TGCGCCAGCAGCTCTAGGAGGGCAGGGACCACCGGGGAGCTGTTTTTT
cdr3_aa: CASSSRRAGTTGELFF

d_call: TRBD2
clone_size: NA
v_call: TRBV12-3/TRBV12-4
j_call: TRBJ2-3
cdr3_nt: TGTGCCAGCAGTGCAGCGGGGGCAGATACGCAGTATTTT
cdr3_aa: CASSAAGADTQYF

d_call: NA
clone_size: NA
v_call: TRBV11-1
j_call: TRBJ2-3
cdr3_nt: TGTGCCAGCAGCTTGGTCCAAACTAGCACAGATACGCAGTATTTT
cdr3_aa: CASSLVQTSTDTQYF

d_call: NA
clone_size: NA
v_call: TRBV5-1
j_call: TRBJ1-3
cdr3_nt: TGTGCCAGCAGCTCGGTAAATGGAAACACCATATATTTT
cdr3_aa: CASSSVNGNTIYF

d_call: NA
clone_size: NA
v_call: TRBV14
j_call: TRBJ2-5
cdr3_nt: TGTGCCAGCAGCCAAGGGGCTAGCGAGACCCAGTACTTC
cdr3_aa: CASSQGASETQYF

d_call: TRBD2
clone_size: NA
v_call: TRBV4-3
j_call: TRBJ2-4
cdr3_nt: TGCGCCAGCAGCCAAGGAGCCCGCAGCGGGGGGGCCGGAAACATTCAGTACTTC
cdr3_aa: CASSQGARSGGAGNIQYF

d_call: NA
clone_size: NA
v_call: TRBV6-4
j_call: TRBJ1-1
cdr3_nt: TGTGCCAGCAGTCAGGTGAACACTGAAGCTTTCTTT
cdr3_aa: CASSQVNTEAFF

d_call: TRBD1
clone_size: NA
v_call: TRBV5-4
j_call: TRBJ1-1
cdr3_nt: TGTGCCAGCAGCCAGGGACAGTCGAACACTGAAGCTTTCTTT
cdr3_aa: CASSQGQSNTEAFF

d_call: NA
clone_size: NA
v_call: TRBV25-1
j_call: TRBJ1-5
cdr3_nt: TGTGCCAGCAGTGAGCCAGGGTTGAGCAATCAGCCCCAGCATTTT
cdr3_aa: CASSEPGLSNQPQHF

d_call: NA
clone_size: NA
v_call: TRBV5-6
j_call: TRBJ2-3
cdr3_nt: TGTGCCAGCCTCCGCTTAACTGTCCTTAGCACAGATACGCAGTATTTT
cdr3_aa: CASLRLTVLSTDTQYF

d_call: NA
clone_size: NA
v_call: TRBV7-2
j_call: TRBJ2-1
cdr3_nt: TGTGCCAGCAGCTACCTAGAATCCTACAATGAGCAGTTCTTC
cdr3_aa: CASSYLESYNEQFF

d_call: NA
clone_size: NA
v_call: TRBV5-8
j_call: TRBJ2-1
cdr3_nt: TGTGCCAGCAGCGCCAGGACTCATGGGCAGTTCTTC
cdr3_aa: CASSARTHGQFF

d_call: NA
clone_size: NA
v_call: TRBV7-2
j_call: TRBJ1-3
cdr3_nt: TGTGCCAGCAGCTTAGGCCAGGCTGGAAACACCATATATTTT
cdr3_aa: CASSLGQAGNTIYF

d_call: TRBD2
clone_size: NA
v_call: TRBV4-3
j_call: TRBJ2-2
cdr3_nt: TGCGCCAGCAGCCCGACAACTAGCGGGACACACGGGGAGCTGTTTTTT
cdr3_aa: CASSPTTSGTHGELFF

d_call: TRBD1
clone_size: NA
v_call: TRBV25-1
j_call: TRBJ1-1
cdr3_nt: TGTGCCAGCAGTGAAAGACAGGGGGCCGGGAGCACTGAAGCTTTCTTT
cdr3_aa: CASSERQGAGSTEAFF

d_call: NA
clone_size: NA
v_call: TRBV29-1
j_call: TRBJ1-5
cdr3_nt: TGCAGCGTTGGGGGGGGCAACCAGCCCCAGCATTTT
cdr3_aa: CSVGGGNQPQHF

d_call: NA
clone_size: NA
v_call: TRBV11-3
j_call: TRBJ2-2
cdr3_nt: TGTGCCAGCAGCCCAAACAACCGAAACACCGGGGAGCTGTTTTTT
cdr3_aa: CASSPNNRNTGELFF

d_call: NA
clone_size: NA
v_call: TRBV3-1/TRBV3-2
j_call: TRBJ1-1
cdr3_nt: TGTGCCAGCAGCCGCGGGGGTAGCACTGAAGCTTTCTTT
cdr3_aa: CASSRGGSTEAFF

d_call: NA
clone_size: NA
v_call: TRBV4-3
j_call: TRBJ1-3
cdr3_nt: TGCGCCAGCAGCCGCGGGACCAGCTCTGGAAACACCATATATTTT
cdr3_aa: CASSRGTSSGNTIYF

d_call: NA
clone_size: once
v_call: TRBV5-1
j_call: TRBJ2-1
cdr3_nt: TGTGCCAGCAGCTTGGGTGGGACTGGCAACAATGAGCAGTTCTTC
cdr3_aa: CASSLGGTGNNEQFF

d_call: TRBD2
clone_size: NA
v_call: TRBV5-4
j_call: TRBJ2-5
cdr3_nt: TGTGCCAGCAGCCTGAACCCTAGCGGGGGCCAAGAGACCCAGTACTTC
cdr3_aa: CASSLNPSGGQETQYF

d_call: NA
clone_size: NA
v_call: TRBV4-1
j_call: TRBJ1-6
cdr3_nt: TGCGCCAGCAGCCTGAGCAGGGTGAATTCACCCCTCCACTTT
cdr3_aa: CASSLSRVNSPLHF

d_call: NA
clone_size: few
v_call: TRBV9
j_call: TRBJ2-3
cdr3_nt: TGTGCCAGCAGCGCGCAGGGATTTCCCACAGATACGCAGTATTTT
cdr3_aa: CASSAQGFPTDTQYF

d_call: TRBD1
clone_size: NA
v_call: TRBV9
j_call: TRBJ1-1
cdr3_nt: TGTGCCAGCAGTGACCTGGGGACAGGGAGGATAGTCATGAACACTGAAGCTTTCTTT
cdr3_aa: CASSDLGTGRIVMNTEAFF

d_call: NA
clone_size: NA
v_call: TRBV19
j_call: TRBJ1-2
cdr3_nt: TGTGCCACCAGCCGGGCGGGGAACTATGGCTACACCTTC
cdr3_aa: CATSRAGNYGYTF

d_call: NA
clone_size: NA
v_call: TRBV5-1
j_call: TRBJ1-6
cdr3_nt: TGTGCCAGCAGCTTAGGCGGGGGAAATTCACCCCTCCACTTT
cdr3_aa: CASSLGGGNSPLHF

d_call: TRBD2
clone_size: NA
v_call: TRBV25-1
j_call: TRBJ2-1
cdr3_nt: TGTGCCAGCAGTGAGATAGCGGGAGGGAGCTCCTACAATGAGCAGTTCTTC
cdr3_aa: CASSEIAGGSSYNEQFF

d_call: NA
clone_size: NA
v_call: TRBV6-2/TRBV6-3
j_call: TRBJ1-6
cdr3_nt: TGTGCCAGCAGTCCACTAAGAAGCTCCTATAATTCACCCCTCCACTTT
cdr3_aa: CASSPLRSSYNSPLHF

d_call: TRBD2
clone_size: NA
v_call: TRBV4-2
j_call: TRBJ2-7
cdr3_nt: TGTGCCAGCAGCCAAACACTAGCGGGGAATGACGAGCAGTACTTC
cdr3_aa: CASSQTLAGNDEQYF

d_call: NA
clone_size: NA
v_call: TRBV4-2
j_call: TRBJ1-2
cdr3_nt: TGTGCCAGCAGCATAGACGGGGTCTATGGCTACACCTTC
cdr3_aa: CASSIDGVYGYTF

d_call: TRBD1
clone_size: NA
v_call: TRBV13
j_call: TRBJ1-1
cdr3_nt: TGTGCCAGCAGCTTCGAGACAGGGGCGAACACTGAAGCTTTCTTT
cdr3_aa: CASSFETGANTEAFF